A selection of T cell receptor beta chains follows, all from one sample in a study of blood T cell repertoires in COVID-19. Clones were sequenced by immunoSEQ multiplex PCR, and TCRdb holds only the in-frame ones, with some missing. This sample carries around 110,000 clones, around nine tenths of them seen once, and the ten largest clones take around 4.6%. The sample taken for sequencing was peripheral blood. The receptors originated from a man aged 35 to 55 with acute or convalescent COVID-19. Each CDR3 is given with its conserved first and last residue. D genes are given only for firm matches. The size entry is marked missing in some rows and otherwise reads once, few, many or a size class.

v_gene: TRBV15; j_gene: TRBJ1-4; abundance: .; d_gene: TRBD1; CDR3aa: CATSRGQGGSEKLFF; CDR3nt: TGTGCCACCAGCAGAGGACAGGGTGGGTCTGAAAAACTGTTTTTT
v_gene: TRBV5-4; j_gene: TRBJ2-5; abundance: .; d_gene: .; CDR3aa: CASSSPGGPSQETQYF; CDR3nt: TGTGCCAGCAGCTCACCCGGGGGGCCCTCTCAAGAGACCCAGTACTTC
v_gene: TRBV6-5; j_gene: TRBJ1-5; abundance: .; d_gene: .; CDR3aa: CASSPAGFQPQHF; CDR3nt: TGTGCCAGCAGCCCCGCGGGTTTCCAGCCCCAGCATTTT
v_gene: TRBV7-2; j_gene: TRBJ1-1; abundance: .; d_gene: .; CDR3aa: CASSISGGLNTEAFF; CDR3nt: TGTGCCAGCAGCATCTCGGGCGGGCTGAACACTGAAGCTTTCTTT
v_gene: TRBV15; j_gene: TRBJ1-6; abundance: .; d_gene: .; CDR3aa: CATSRDRVGSPLHF; CDR3nt: TGTGCCACCAGCAGAGACAGGGTGGGCTCACCCCTCCACTTT
v_gene: TRBV2; j_gene: TRBJ2-2; abundance: .; d_gene: TRBD2; CDR3aa: CASSEYSGRTGELFF; CDR3nt: TGTGCCAGCAGTGAATATAGCGGGAGAACGGGGGAGCTGTTTTTT
v_gene: TRBV2; j_gene: TRBJ1-6; abundance: few; d_gene: TRBD1; CDR3aa: CASSEDRGISPLHF; CDR3nt: TGTGCCAGCAGTGAAGACAGGGGCATTTCACCCCTCCACTTT
v_gene: TRBV7-7; j_gene: TRBJ2-1; abundance: .; d_gene: TRBD1; CDR3aa: CASSRDRANEQFF; CDR3nt: TGTGCCAGCAGCCGCGACAGGGCAAATGAGCAGTTCTTC
v_gene: TRBV9; j_gene: TRBJ2-1; abundance: .; d_gene: .; CDR3aa: CASSVGPGVNEQFF; CDR3nt: TGTGCCAGCAGCGTAGGGCCGGGAGTGAATGAGCAGTTCTTC
v_gene: TRBV27; j_gene: TRBJ2-7; abundance: .; d_gene: .; CDR3aa: CASSSRDTSYEQYF; CDR3nt: TGTGCCAGCAGCTCCCGGGACACCTCCTACGAGCAGTACTTC
v_gene: TRBV5-5; j_gene: TRBJ2-7; abundance: .; d_gene: .; CDR3aa: CASSLARVNYEQYF; CDR3nt: TGTGCCAGCAGCTTGGCCAGGGTAAACTACGAGCAGTACTTC
v_gene: TRBV19; j_gene: TRBJ1-6; abundance: .; d_gene: .; CDR3aa: CASRIGDSPLHF; CDR3nt: TGTGCCAGTAGGATAGGAGATTCACCCCTCCACTTT
v_gene: TRBV10-3; j_gene: TRBJ1-2; abundance: .; d_gene: TRBD1; CDR3aa: CAISEGTGESGYTF; CDR3nt: TGTGCCATCAGTGAGGGGACAGGGGAAAGTGGCTACACCTTC
v_gene: TRBV3-1/TRBV3-2; j_gene: TRBJ1-1; abundance: .; d_gene: .; CDR3aa: CASSQKLNTEAFF; CDR3nt: TGTGCCAGCTCACAGAAACTGAACACTGAAGCTTTCTTT
v_gene: TRBV15; j_gene: TRBJ1-5; abundance: .; d_gene: .; CDR3aa: CATSRDRGVRIQPQHF; CDR3nt: TGTGCCACCAGCAGAGATCGGGGGGTCCGGATCCAGCCCCAGCATTTT
v_gene: TRBV7-6; j_gene: TRBJ1-2; abundance: .; d_gene: .; CDR3aa: CASSATGPGGYTF; CDR3nt: TGTGCCAGCAGCGCCACAGGGCCGGGTGGCTACACCTTC
v_gene: TRBV5-6; j_gene: TRBJ2-1; abundance: .; d_gene: TRBD2; CDR3aa: CASSLVPGGRPYNEQFF; CDR3nt: TGTGCCAGCAGCTTGGTGCCGGGGGGGCGCCCCTACAATGAGCAGTTCTTC
v_gene: TRBV19; j_gene: TRBJ1-5; abundance: .; d_gene: .; CDR3aa: CASSMTDQPQHF; CDR3nt: TGTGCCAGTAGTATGACTGATCAGCCCCAGCATTTT
v_gene: TRBV19; j_gene: TRBJ2-1; abundance: .; d_gene: TRBD2; CDR3aa: CASSPTSGREVEQFF; CDR3nt: TGTGCCAGTAGTCCGACTAGCGGGAGGGAGGTTGAGCAGTTCTTC
v_gene: TRBV23-1; j_gene: TRBJ2-2; abundance: .; d_gene: .; CDR3aa: CASSPPGQGAGSGELFF; CDR3nt: TGCGCCAGCAGTCCCCCGGGACAAGGGGCCGGATCCGGGGAGCTGTTTTTT
v_gene: TRBV11-2; j_gene: TRBJ2-2; abundance: .; d_gene: TRBD2; CDR3aa: CASSPGTSGFGELFF; CDR3nt: TGTGCCAGCAGCCCCGGGACTAGCGGGTTCGGGGAGCTGTTTTTT
v_gene: TRBV10-1; j_gene: TRBJ1-1; abundance: .; d_gene: .; CDR3aa: CASSESVAAGTEAFF; CDR3nt: TGCGCCAGCAGTGAGTCTGTGGCGGCGGGAACTGAAGCTTTCTTT
v_gene: TRBV4-1; j_gene: TRBJ2-1; abundance: .; d_gene: TRBD2; CDR3aa: CASSRGRGDGEQFF; CDR3nt: TGCGCCAGCAGCCGCGGGAGGGGGGACGGTGAGCAGTTCTTC
v_gene: TRBV7-6; j_gene: TRBJ2-6; abundance: .; d_gene: TRBD2; CDR3aa: CASSLPLAGVGVSGANVLTF; CDR3nt: TGTGCCAGCAGCTTACCTCTAGCGGGAGTGGGAGTCTCTGGGGCCAACGTCCTGACTTTC
v_gene: TRBV6-1; j_gene: TRBJ2-1; abundance: once; d_gene: TRBD1; CDR3aa: CASSEIQGTYNEQFF; CDR3nt: TGTGCCAGCAGTGAAATACAGGGGACCTACAATGAGCAGTTCTTC
v_gene: TRBV2; j_gene: TRBJ2-4; abundance: .; d_gene: .; CDR3aa: CASSVSSLAKNIQYF; CDR3nt: TGTGCCAGCAGTGTGTCCTCCCTAGCCAAAAACATTCAGTACTTC
v_gene: TRBV6-5; j_gene: TRBJ2-1; abundance: .; d_gene: TRBD1; CDR3aa: CASSYRGTGEGNEQFF; CDR3nt: TGTGCCAGCAGTTACCGTGGGACAGGGGAAGGGAATGAGCAGTTCTTC
v_gene: TRBV30; j_gene: TRBJ1-1; abundance: once; d_gene: .; CDR3aa: CAWTPRAEAFF; CDR3nt: TGTGCCTGGACCCCGCGGGCTGAAGCTTTCTTT
v_gene: TRBV6-5; j_gene: TRBJ1-2; abundance: .; d_gene: .; CDR3aa: CASSWTEDYGYTF; CDR3nt: TGTGCCAGCAGTTGGACTGAGGACTATGGCTACACCTTC
v_gene: TRBV27; j_gene: TRBJ1-5; abundance: .; d_gene: TRBD1; CDR3aa: CASSSQKLTGKGNQPQHF; CDR3nt: TGTGCCAGCAGTTCCCAAAAACTGACAGGGAAGGGCAATCAGCCCCAGCATTTT
v_gene: TRBV3-1/TRBV3-2; j_gene: TRBJ1-5; abundance: .; d_gene: .; CDR3aa: CASSQDYQPQHF; CDR3nt: TGTGCCAGCAGCCAAGACTATCAGCCCCAGCATTTT
v_gene: TRBV11-3; j_gene: TRBJ1-1; abundance: many; d_gene: .; CDR3aa: CASSLAGENTEAFF; CDR3nt: TGTGCCAGCAGCTTAGCAGGGGAGAACACTGAAGCTTTCTTT
v_gene: TRBV2; j_gene: TRBJ2-1; abundance: .; d_gene: .; CDR3aa: CASSEGQIFGDEQFF; CDR3nt: TGTGCCAGCAGTGAAGGGCAGATCTTCGGGGATGAGCAGTTCTTC
v_gene: TRBV5-8; j_gene: TRBJ1-4; abundance: .; d_gene: TRBD1; CDR3aa: CASSLGQGASEKLFF; CDR3nt: TGTGCCAGCAGCCTCGGACAGGGGGCAAGTGAAAAACTGTTTTTT
v_gene: TRBV5-6; j_gene: TRBJ1-1; abundance: once; d_gene: .; CDR3aa: CASSLWGEWNTEAFF; CDR3nt: TGTGCCAGCAGCTTATGGGGAGAATGGAACACTGAAGCTTTCTTT
v_gene: TRBV6-6; j_gene: TRBJ2-7; abundance: .; d_gene: TRBD1; CDR3aa: CASSFISDRGYEQYF; CDR3nt: TGTGCCAGCAGTTTCATTTCGGACAGGGGCTACGAGCAGTACTTC
v_gene: TRBV7-6; j_gene: TRBJ2-1; abundance: .; d_gene: TRBD2; CDR3aa: CASSSRSSGSYADYNEQFF; CDR3nt: TGTGCCAGCAGCTCCCGTTCTAGCGGGAGTTATGCGGACTACAATGAGCAGTTCTTC
v_gene: TRBV7-9; j_gene: TRBJ2-2; abundance: .; d_gene: .; CDR3aa: CASSRTGLRAGELFF; CDR3nt: .
v_gene: TRBV24-1; j_gene: TRBJ2-2; abundance: .; d_gene: .; CDR3aa: CATSDPQQETGELFF; CDR3nt: TGTGCCACCAGTGACCCACAACAGGAAACCGGGGAGCTGTTTTTT
v_gene: TRBV5-4; j_gene: TRBJ1-2; abundance: once; d_gene: .; CDR3aa: CASSLGGVGPYGYTF; CDR3nt: TGTGCCAGCAGCTTGGGGGGCGTCGGGCCCTATGGCTACACCTTC
v_gene: TRBV9; j_gene: TRBJ2-5; abundance: .; d_gene: .; CDR3aa: CASSVGTAQETQYF; CDR3nt: TGTGCCAGCAGCGTAGGTACAGCCCAAGAGACCCAGTACTTC
v_gene: TRBV2; j_gene: TRBJ1-3; abundance: many; d_gene: TRBD1; CDR3aa: CASSEEGANSGNTIYF; CDR3nt: TGTGCCAGCAGTGAGGAGGGGGCCAACTCTGGAAACACCATATATTTT
v_gene: TRBV18; j_gene: TRBJ2-2; abundance: .; d_gene: TRBD1; CDR3aa: CASSNYQGADTGELFF; CDR3nt: TGTGCCAGCTCAAACTATCAGGGGGCGGACACCGGGGAGCTGTTTTTT
v_gene: TRBV6-5; j_gene: TRBJ1-1; abundance: few; d_gene: .; CDR3aa: CASSLTSLNTEAFF; CDR3nt: TGTGCCAGCAGTTTAACCAGTCTGAACACTGAAGCTTTCTTT
v_gene: TRBV5-1; j_gene: TRBJ2-1; abundance: .; d_gene: TRBD1; CDR3aa: CASSQGQESNEQFF; CDR3nt: TGCGCCAGCAGCCAGGGACAGGAAAGTAATGAGCAGTTCTTC
v_gene: TRBV19; j_gene: TRBJ1-1; abundance: .; d_gene: .; CDR3aa: CASSKTGWAEAFF; CDR3nt: TGTGCCAGTAGTAAAACAGGGTGGGCTGAAGCTTTCTTT
v_gene: TRBV30; j_gene: TRBJ2-1; abundance: once; d_gene: TRBD2; CDR3aa: CAWSVRRAGAVDEQFF; CDR3nt: TGTGCCTGGAGTGTAAGGAGAGCGGGAGCTGTGGATGAGCAGTTCTTC
v_gene: TRBV27; j_gene: TRBJ1-5; abundance: .; d_gene: .; CDR3aa: CASSKTGLQKPQHF; CDR3nt: TGTGCCAGCAGTAAGACAGGCCTCCAAAAGCCCCAGCATTTT
v_gene: TRBV7-8; j_gene: TRBJ1-3; abundance: few; d_gene: TRBD1; CDR3aa: CASSSGQGVDTIYF; CDR3nt: TGTGCCAGCAGCTCGGGACAGGGTGTTGACACCATATATTTT
v_gene: TRBV18; j_gene: TRBJ2-2; abundance: .; d_gene: TRBD2; CDR3aa: CASSGTRTGELFF; CDR3nt: TGTGCCAGCTCAGGGACTAGGACCGGGGAGCTGTTTTTT
v_gene: TRBV6-2/TRBV6-3; j_gene: TRBJ2-1; abundance: .; d_gene: .; CDR3aa: CASSYSYEQFF; CDR3nt: TGTGCCAGCAGTTACTCCTATGAGCAGTTCTTC
v_gene: TRBV19; j_gene: TRBJ1-2; abundance: .; d_gene: .; CDR3aa: CASMDRNYGYTF; CDR3nt: TGTGCCAGTATGGACAGAAACTATGGCTACACCTTC
v_gene: TRBV19; j_gene: TRBJ2-7; abundance: .; d_gene: .; CDR3aa: CASSPQGSYEQYF; CDR3nt: TGTGCCAGTAGTCCCCAGGGGTCCTACGAGCAGTACTTC
v_gene: TRBV5-6; j_gene: TRBJ1-4; abundance: .; d_gene: TRBD1; CDR3aa: CASSPEGAGGWEKLFF; CDR3nt: TGTGCCAGCAGCCCCGAAGGTGCAGGGGGATGGGAAAAACTGTTTTTT